The 31 T cell receptor beta chains presented below share a single source sample, sequenced in a study of cytomegalovirus exposure and HLA in healthy donors. This PCR relied on a set of 60 Vbeta primers and 13 Jbeta primers. Repertoires were generated with immunoSEQ multiplex PCR, while TCRdb's copy carries only in-frame clones and drops some. The sample yields over 130,000 clones, around 60% seen once. The sequencing input was PBMCs. The receptors come from a woman aged 55-70 years in good health and CMV-seropositive.

The chain joins TRBV10-3 to TRBJ2-1; 10 bases are shared with TRBD2. Germline values: CDR1 ENHRY, CDR2 SYGVKD. Losses at the gene ends were 3 bases for V and 8 bases for J; bases not matched to a gene: 4. The CDR3 covers 14 residues. CDR3 nucleotide sequence: TGTGCCATCAGTGACGGGACTAGCGTAGATGAGCAGTTCTTC. Translated: CAISDGTSVDEQFF.

This rearrangement joins TRBV5-4 to TRBJ2-1; a possible D gene is TRBD2 (5 bases). There are 14 residues in the CDR3. Deletions cut 0 bases from V and 9 bases from J, with 13 bases between. Per germline, CDR1 SGHNT and CDR2 YYREEE (reference sequence). The CDR3 nucleotides read TGTGCCAGCAGCTTGGGGCGGGCGGACCGTGAGCAGTTCTTC. It translates to CASSLGRADREQFF. Together with reference TRBV5-4 and TRBJ2-1, the CDR3 gives the full variable domain: ETGVTQSPTHLIKTRGQQVTLRCSSQSGHNTVSWYQQALGQGPQFIFQYYREEENGRGNFPPRFSGLQFPNYSSELNVNALELDDSALYLCASSLGRADREQFFGPGTRLTVL.

V is TRBV5-1 and J is TRBJ2-7; D call uncertain. The CDR3 runs 15 residues. Trimming cost V 0 bases and J 0 bases, with 10 bases left between them. Germline-derived CDR1 and CDR2 are SGHRS and YFSETQ. CDR3 in amino acids: CASSLATFSSYEQYF. CDR3 DNA sequence: TGCGCCAGCAGCTTGGCCACGTTTAGCTCCTACGAGCAGTACTTC.

This clone was observed a handful of times. This chain connects TRBV4-3 to TRBJ1-1; the D gene is possibly TRBD1 (6 bases). V lost 0 bases to trimming and J lost 10 bases, with 15 bases between them. The CDR3 consists of 14 residues. Germline V gene data show CDR1 as LGHNA and CDR2 as YSLEER. The CDR3 nucleotides are TGCGCCAGCAGCCAAGATAGTGGGGACAATTTAGCTTTCTTT. Translated, it gives CASSQDSGDNLAFF.

This clone has just a few counts. This chain joins TRBV13 and TRBJ2-7, with 7 bases aligning to TRBD2. Germline assignment: CDR1 PRHDT and CDR2 FYEKMQ (reference sequence). The CDR3 sequence is 15 residues long. V lost 2 bases, J lost 6 bases, and 10 bases stayed unmatched. This CDR3 reads CASSLPAGRGGEQYF. In DNA, the CDR3 is TGTGCCAGCAGCTTACCGGCAGGGAGGGGAGGCGAGCAGTACTTC. Variable domain in full (rest from reference TRBV13 and TRBJ2-7): AAGVIQSPRHLIKEKRETATLKCYPIPRHDTVYWYQQGPGQDPQFLISFYEKMQSDKGSIPDRFSAQQFSDYHSELNMSSLELGDSALYFCASSLPAGRGGEQYFGPGTRLTVT.

V gene TRBV18 combines with J gene TRBJ2-5, with D unresolved. The CDR3 is made up of 14 amino acids. CDR1 and CDR2 (germline): KGHSH, LQKENI. Between the trimmed V and J ends, which lost 5 bases and 2 bases, there was a span of 12 bases. The CDR3, as DNA: TGTGCCAGCTCATCCCCAACAGTGCAAGAGACCCAGTACTTC. It codes for CASSSPTVQETQYF.

V gene TRBV4-1 combines with J gene TRBJ1-5; D not certain. The ends were cut back, 1 base at V and 0 bases at J, with 10 bases in the middle. Germline loops: CDR1 MGHRA, CDR2 YSYEKL. The CDR3 runs 16 residues. For the CDR3, the DNA is TGCGCCAGCAGCCAAGCCTCTGTGAGTAGCAATCAGCCCCAGCATTTT. This encodes CASSQASVSSNQPQHF.

The rearrangement links TRBV6-5 to TRBJ1-2, with 10 bases aligning to TRBD1. This CDR3 spans 14 amino acids. Germline V CDR1 and CDR2: MNHEY, SVGAGI. V gave up 5 bases and J gave up 5 bases; unmatched junction bases: 5. CDR3 bases: TGTGCCAGCAGTGAGACAGGGGGCGGATATGGCTACACCTTC. Its translation is CASSETGGGYGYTF.

This clone was seen a single time. This rearrangement joins TRBV5-4 to TRBJ2-1; D is undetermined. Germline CDR1 is SGHNT and CDR2 is YYREEE (reference sequence). This CDR3 comprises 15 residues. V lost 2 bases and J lost 3, with 12 bases in between. The CDR3 protein is CASSFLGGYYNEQFF. In nucleotides, the CDR3 is TGTGCCAGCAGCTTTTTAGGCGGATACTACAATGAGCAGTTCTTC.

This clone appeared a few times. The chain links TRBV9 to TRBJ2-2; 9 bases are shared with TRBD2. This CDR3 spans 14 amino acids. The V gene's germline CDR1 is SGDLS and CDR2 YYNGEE. The V segment lost 4 bases and the J segment 7 bases; nucleotides outside the gene matches: 5. The CDR3 DNA follows: TGTGCCAGCAGCTTAGCGGGAGCGGTCGGGGAGCTGTTTTTT. Protein: CASSLAGAVGELFF. The complete variable domain, with remaining parts taken from reference TRBV9 and TRBJ2-2, reads DSGVTQTPKHLITATGQRVTLRCSPRSGDLSVYWYQQSLDQGLQFLIQYYNGEERAKGNILERFSAQQFPDLHSELNLSSLELGDSALYFCASSLAGAVGELFFGEGSRLTVL.

This clone was seen a handful of times. The chain links TRBV7-6 to TRBJ2-7; 10 bases align to TRBD1. The CDR3 covers 15 residues. Germline V CDR1 and CDR2: SGHVS, FNYEAQ. The ends lost 3 bases at V and 4 bases at J; junction bases unmatched: 6. The CDR3 protein is CASSFTTGGPYEQYF. CDR3 nucleotides: TGTGCCAGCAGCTTTACGACAGGGGGCCCTTACGAGCAGTACTTC. Full variable domain (rest looked up from reference TRBV7-6 and TRBJ2-7): GAGVSQSPRYKVTKRGQDVALRCDPISGHVSLYWYRQALGQGPEFLTYFNYEAQQDKSGLPNDRFSAERPEGSISTLTIQRTEQRDSAMYRCASSFTTGGPYEQYFGPGTRLTVT.

This clone showed up just a few times. This sequence joins TRBV5-8 and TRBJ2-6, with D possibly TRBD2 on 5 matching bases. CDR1 and CDR2 from the germline V gene are SGHTS and YDEGEE. The CDR3 loop spans 15 amino acids. Trimming shortened V by 2 bases and J by 0 bases, and 6 bases separated the two germline ends. CDR3 residues: CASSLGSSGANVLTF. In nucleotides, the CDR3 is TGTGCCAGCAGCTTAGGGAGCTCTGGGGCCAACGTCCTGACTTTC.

The V gene is TRBV5-1, the J gene TRBJ2-2; 12 bases are shared with TRBD2. The CDR3 length is 16 residues. Germline V CDR1 and CDR2: SGHRS, YFSETQ. Losses at the gene ends were 1 base for V and 6 bases for J; bases not matched to a gene: 4. The CDR3 sequence is CASSLQTSGSSGELFF. The CDR3 DNA reads TGCGCCAGCAGCTTGCAGACTAGCGGGAGTTCCGGGGAGCTGTTTTTT. The whole variable domain, remainder taken from reference TRBV5-1 and TRBJ2-2, is KAGVTQTPRYLIKTRGQQVTLSCSPISGHRSVSWYQQTPGQGLQFLFEYFSETQRNKGNFPGRFSGRQFSNSRSEMNVSTLELGDSALYLCASSLQTSGSSGELFFGEGSRLTVL.

In DNA, the CDR3 is TGCGCCAGCAGCTTGATGACAGATCAGCCCCAGCATTTT. This gives the protein CASSLMTDQPQHF. The chain carries TRBV5-1 and TRBJ1-5; D perhaps matches TRBD1 (5 bases). The V end was cut by 1 base, the J end by 5 bases, with 7 bases between. Germline CDR1 SGHRS, CDR2 YFSETQ. The CDR3 is made up of 13 amino acids. The full variable domain, its missing parts supplied by reference TRBV5-1 and TRBJ1-5, is KAGVTQTPRYLIKTRGQQVTLSCSPISGHRSVSWYQQTPGQGLQFLFEYFSETQRNKGNFPGRFSGRQFSNSRSEMNVSTLELGDSALYLCASSLMTDQPQHFGDGTRLSIL.

This sequence joins TRBV4-2 and TRBJ1-4, with no clear D. There are 16 residues in the CDR3. V lost 0 bases, J lost 6 bases, and 14 bases lay in between. CDR1 and CDR2 from the germline V gene are LGHNA and YNFKEQ. The CDR3, as DNA: TGTGCCAGCAGCCAAGACCGGGCAGTTAGCGATGAAAAACTGTTTTTT. Translating it yields CASSQDRAVSDEKLFF.

The CDR3 spells CASSRGLAGSYEQYF. In nucleotides, the CDR3 is TGTGCCAGCAGTCGGGGACTAGCGGGATCCTACGAGCAGTACTTC. The rearrangement uses TRBV9 and TRBJ2-5; TRBD2 matches at 13 bases. Gene TRBJ2-7 matches the end of the DNA better, so the J call may be wrong. The germline V gene encodes CDR1 SGDLS and CDR2 YYNGEE. This CDR3 region has 15 residues.

This chain uses TRBV28 with TRBJ2-7; 8 bases fit TRBD1. The CDR3 is 15 amino acids. V was clipped by 3 bases and J by 2 bases; unmatched bases: 6. In germline, CDR1 is MDHEN, CDR2 SYDVKM. CDR3 sequence reads: CASSFGAGGAYEQYF. The DNA of the CDR3 is TGTGCCAGCAGTTTCGGCGCAGGGGGCGCCTACGAGCAGTACTTC.

The chain joins TRBV4-1 to TRBJ2-4; maybe TRBD2 (6 bases). Trimming took 4 bases from V and 1 from J, leaving 14 bases between them. CDR3 length: 16 residues. Looked up from germline, CDR1 is MGHRA and CDR2 is YSYEKL. The CDR3 nucleotides are TGCGCCAGCAGCCCACTATCGGGGAGGGCCAAAAACATTCAGTACTTC. As protein: CASSPLSGRAKNIQYF.

The rearrangement links TRBV9 to TRBJ2-1; maybe TRBD2 (7 bases). The germline CDR1 and CDR2 sequences are SGDLS and YYNGEE. V gave up 0 bases and J gave up 6 bases, with 10 bases separating them. There are 14 residues in the CDR3. The CDR3 loop reads CASSVEGGLNEQFF. The CDR3 nucleotides are TGTGCCAGCAGCGTAGAGGGGGGGCTCAATGAGCAGTTCTTC.

A few counts support this clone. This chain uses TRBV4-3 with TRBJ2-2; no reliable D call. The CDR3 is 13 amino acids. The V end was cut by 1 base, the J end by 4 bases, with 4 bases between. CDR1 and CDR2 from the germline V gene are LGHNA and YSLEER. CDR3 in amino acids: CASSQVLTGELFF. The CDR3 DNA sequence: TGCGCCAGCAGCCAAGTCCTCACCGGGGAGCTGTTTTTT.

This clone was seen more than once but under ten times. This chain joins TRBV7-3 and TRBJ2-1, with 10 bases fitting TRBD2. The V gene's germline CDR1 is SGHTA and CDR2 FQGTGA. The CDR3 has 15 amino acids. J gave up 5 bases and V 6 bases, and 7 bases lay outside the gene matches. The CDR3 loop reads CASSRSGRANNEQFF. The CDR3 DNA follows: TGTGCCAGCAGTCGAAGCGGGAGGGCCAACAATGAGCAGTTCTTC.

The chain uses TRBV11-2 and TRBJ2-5; D perhaps matches TRBD2 (7 bases). The CDR3 extends over 16 amino acids. Trimming shortened V by 2 bases and J by 5 bases, and 18 bases separated the two germline ends. Germline-derived CDR1 and CDR2 are SGHAT and FQNNGV. The CDR3 here is CASSLLVRGAIETQYF. In DNA, the CDR3 is TGTGCCAGCAGCTTATTGGTCCGGGGGGCGATTGAGACCCAGTACTTC.

This chain connects TRBV6-5 to TRBJ2-7, with D possibly matching TRBD1 (5 bases). This CDR3 contains 13 residues. The V gene lost 10 bases and the J gene lost 5 bases, with 18 bases spanning the gap. Per germline, CDR1 MNHEY and CDR2 SVGAGI. CDR3 amino acids: CATHPNPTDEQYF. CDR3 coding DNA: TGTGCCACGCACCCCAATCCGACAGACGAGCAGTACTTC.

A few counts support this clone. J is TRBJ1-5 and V is TRBV4-2, with 8 bases that match TRBD1. V lost 0 bases, J lost 7 bases, and 14 bases stayed unmatched. From germline, CDR1 is LGHNA and CDR2 YNFKEQ. The CDR3 consists of 18 residues. Here the CDR3 reads CASSQDEGHAGGGQPQHF. The CDR3 DNA reads TGTGCCAGCAGCCAAGATGAAGGGCACGCAGGGGGCGGGCAGCCCCAGCATTTT.

About this clone: At one end the junction does not follow the germline gene, possibly because of a read error. The chain carries TRBV28 and TRBJ2-3; D perhaps matches TRBD2 (6 bases). The CDR3 runs to 13 residues. Germline lookup yields CDR1 MDHEN and CDR2 SYDVKM. Written as DNA, the CDR3 is TGTGCCAGCAGTCCTACTAGCACGGATACGCAGTATTTT. Amino acids: CASSPTSTDTQYF.

This chain connects TRBV9 to TRBJ2-5, with a weak D call TRBD1 (6 bases). This CDR3 region has 12 residues. Trimming took 5 bases from V and 6 from J, leaving 11 bases between them. Per the germline V gene, CDR1 is SGDLS and CDR2 is YYNGEE. DNA of the CDR3: TGTGCCAGCAGTGAGGACAGTCAGACCCAGTACTTC. It is translated as CASSEDSQTQYF.

V gene TRBV5-4 combines with J gene TRBJ2-5; D might be TRBD1 (5 bases). Between the trimmed V and J ends, which lost 2 bases and 3 bases, there was a span of 11 bases. The CDR3 is made up of 14 amino acids. Germline-derived CDR1 and CDR2 are SGHNT and YYREEE (reference sequence). CDR3 sequence reads: CASSFGRVEETQYF. The CDR3 DNA sequence: TGTGCCAGCAGCTTTGGCAGGGTTGAAGAGACCCAGTACTTC.

This clone was observed a single time. The chain couples TRBV7-2 to TRBJ2-5; the match to TRBD1 covers 10 bases. V shed 7 bases, J shed 6 bases, and the junction held 14 bases outside the gene matches. The germline V gene has CDR1 SGHTA and CDR2 FQGNSA. This CDR3 is built from 16 residues. CDR3 protein: CASIKRGDRGSKTQYF. For the CDR3, the DNA is TGTGCCAGCATCAAAAGAGGGGACAGGGGTTCGAAGACCCAGTACTTC.

The CDR3 sequence is CASSRPGHGAQPQHF. The CDR3 bases are TGTGCCAGCAGTCGACCGGGACACGGCGCTCAGCCCCAGCATTTT. This sequence joins TRBV28 and TRBJ1-5, with D maybe TRBD1 (6 bases). In germline, CDR1 is MDHEN, CDR2 SYDVKM. This CDR3 comprises 15 residues. Trimming stripped 5 bases from V and 6 bases from J, with 17 bases between.

This clone has a handful of counts. The rearrangement links TRBV30 to TRBJ1-1; D is unresolved. V was pared by 2 bases and J by 5 bases, with 21 bases between. This CDR3 is built from 16 residues. Per the germline V gene, CDR1 is GTSNPN and CDR2 is SVGIG (reference sequence). This chain's CDR3 is CAWSLDVSSTGTEAFF. The CDR3 DNA is TGTGCCTGGAGTCTAGACGTTAGCTCTACGGGAACTGAAGCTTTCTTT.

This chain uses TRBV5-5 with TRBJ1-2, with D unresolved. Trimming removed 4 bases from V and 3 bases from J, with 10 bases in between. Looked up from germline, CDR1 is SGHKS and CDR2 is YYEKEE (reference sequence). The length of the CDR3 is 13 residues. The DNA for the CDR3 is TGTGCCAGCAGCGCCGCCGGGGACTATGGCTACACCTTC. This sequence encodes CASSAAGDYGYTF.